What follows is one T cell receptor beta chain and its context. What this receptor recognizes is not known. Base-call qualities are not available, and no considerably larger clone is one nucleotide away. Taken from the germline V gene, the CDR1 and CDR2 loops are SGHDT and YYEEEE. The CDR3 sequence holds 14 residues, the cysteine and phenylalanine included. Only the CDR3 portion is preserved as DNA: 42 bases, with reading frame beginning at the first base. After removal of 6 bases from V and 3 bases from J, the junction retains 5 bases not matched to a gene. These data originate in a study of cytomegalovirus exposure and HLA in healthy donors (dated by TCRdb to the late 2010s). For the study in its entirety: In an earlier analysis of under 750 of the donors, 276 Gb of sequence data and just under 120 million unique TCR beta sequences from about 190 million T cells were reported. An early release that covered around 590 HLA-typed donors contained about 300 gigabases of sequencing data and 80 million or so unique TCR sequences. Among the approximately 400 genotyped donors, approximately 81% belonged to the genetic ancestry cluster associated with self-reported Caucasian donors. The study aimed to test whether signatures of past pathogen exposure could be identified by cataloging public T cell receptors. The study profiled the T cell repertoires of fewer than 850 subjects by immunosequencing and related them to cytomegalovirus serostatus. Besides the first cohort of 666 subjects, a separate validation cohort made up of 120 different subjects was used. High-throughput TCR immunosequencing, statistical association of individual TCRs with disease status, and machine learning were combined to predict cytomegalovirus infection status. In a later analysis, previously published TCR beta repertoires from more than 500 donors were re-analyzed and high-resolution HLA genotyping was added so that TCR occurrence patterns could be studied. The later analysis used no new phenotypic data to find candidate immune exposures, relying instead on TCR beta sequences and their occurrence across donors. In an earlier analysis of over 550 of the donors, high-throughput TCR beta sequencing was used to judge whether each TCR beta V gene segment behaved as functional or pseudogenic. Donor age, sex, ethnicity and CMV serostatus were compiled alongside the repertoire data. Genome-wide SNP genotypes for about 65% of the roughly 670 donors were used in a later genetic analysis, which treated that subset as a discovery cohort. Every repertoire in the discovery cohort had been generated on one and the same sequencing platform. Both class I and class II loci were covered by HLA typing, at four-digit resolution. Typing coverage differed by locus: A, B, C, DRB1 and DQB1 were typed in about 629-640 donors, DQA1 in about 560, DPA1 in 600 to 610, and DPB1 in around 490. Five DR-DQ haplotypes were handled as single units for association and clustering because linkage in the cohort was strong. On average, 235,054 unique TCR beta nucleotide sequences were sequenced per donor among about 400 genotyped donors of the cohort, with about 19% of those sequences being non-productive.

General findings and caveats noted by the study authors: In a later analysis, HLA-associated TCR beta chains showed more clonal expansion and lower generation probabilities than non-associated chains that were equally common. Assigning TCR associations to individual alleles was difficult when HLA alleles, especially DR and DQ, strongly co-occurred. According to the authors, the approach could potentially be generalized to other disease states and immunological phenotypes. Approximately 18 rarely observed V segments, including chromosome 9 orphons, were excluded from the earlier analysis of just under 600 of the donors because counts were too low. In both the original and validation cohorts, the classifier was reported to diagnose cytomegalovirus status with high specificity and sensitivity. The presence/absence analyses assumed that sequencing depth was roughly uniform across donors, and that assumption may not be true. In a later analysis, most CMV-associated TCR beta chains were found to appear HLA-restricted, with HLA associations seemingly driven largely by CMV exposure. A later analysis reported that several top co-occurrence clusters appeared linked to parvovirus B19, influenza, CMV and Epstein-Barr virus. A further reported finding was that TCR beta sequences accurately predicted the HLA-A and HLA-B alleles for most subjects in the first cohort. Because HLA typing was missing for some donors at each locus, association tests included only the typed subset. In a later genetic analysis, fewer N-insertions in productive TCRs were reported among donors in an Asian-associated ancestry cluster than the approximately 670-donor mean. The only immune exposure information available for the cohort was CMV serostatus. In the study, around 160 TCR beta chains were listed as associated with cytomegalovirus. A later genetic analysis associated a missense DCLRE1C variant with V-gene and J-gene trimming of TCR beta chains, and an independent cohort replicated the association. Linkage disequilibrium might explain the correlated functional status among segregating V segments, but an unknown experimental factor could not be ruled out. In vitro tests confirmed that a few of the cytomegalovirus-associated TCR beta chains recognize cytomegalovirus antigens. In an earlier analysis of around 600 of the donors, most TCR beta V segments appeared in productive rearrangements about 87% or about 30% of the time, broadly matching IMGT annotations. Specific HLA alleles were associated with over 15,000 TCR beta sequences at a false discovery rate of 0.05 in a later analysis. Some IMGT-functional V segments, including TRBV6-2 and TRBV6-3, could not be told apart with the 87-base-pair reads, so those segments were excluded. In this cohort, only TCR beta chains were sequenced, and detectable features were limited by the absence of alpha or paired-chain data. A group of highly shared sequence variants was considered likely to be a technical artifact of the sequencing pipeline. Across donors, most TCR sequences were observed very rarely, whereas some public TCRs were present in many individuals. In a later analysis, the rate of TCR association differed among HLA loci, with DRB1 alleles having the most associated TCRs and HLA-C alleles having the fewest.

Library generation was performed with the immunoSEQ multiplex PCR assay. For the multiplex PCR, a mixture combining 60 forward primers for TCR Vbeta segments and 13 reverse primers for TCR Jbeta segments was used. A multiplex PCR assay on genomic DNA amplified the CDR3 region of rearranged TCR beta genes. The amplified TCR beta libraries were sequenced on the Illumina HiSeq System as 87-base-pair reads. The paper's processing steps were these. A later analysis counted about 80 million unique TCR beta chains across the 550 to 750 repertoires, and 9 million to 14 million of these chains were shared by at least two donors. Raw reads were error-corrected and collapsed into unique sequences with a nearest-neighbor algorithm that merged closely related sequences to remove PCR and sequencing errors. To assign V, D and J gene segments, CDR3 sequences were aligned to IMGT reference sequences. For a sequence to be retained, at least a six-nucleotide match to both a V gene segment and a J gene segment was required. Rearrangements were called productive when the CDR3 lacked stop codons and stayed in frame with V and J; all others were non-productive. CDR3 was defined according to IMGT convention as the region running from the second conserved V-encoded cysteine to the conserved J-encoded phenylalanine. The earlier analysis of about 610 of the donors excluded any sequence lacking an unambiguous match to a single V gene segment. An earlier analysis of 550 to 650 of the donors classified V segments as functional when productive rearrangements were above 56.7% and as segregating when the standard deviation between donors was above 5%. A statistical classification framework was developed to diagnose cytomegalovirus status using the catalog of TCR beta chain sequences. A later analysis assigned V and J genes by comparing TCR nucleotide sequences with IMGT/GENE-DB human TR gene sequences. In a later analysis, CDR3 sequences and most-parsimonious VDJ recombination scenarios were assigned using the TCRdist pipeline. In a later analysis, each TCR beta chain was defined by its CDR3 amino acid sequence together with its V-gene family, and reads without a unique V-gene family were excluded. In a later analysis, fewer than 600 highly shared, low-generation-probability nucleotide sequences were removed to address suspected cross-contamination and a sequencing artifact. In a later analysis, a clonal expansion index was calculated for each public chain from normalized within-repertoire ranks of inferred template counts. In a later analysis, generation probabilities were computed with a VDJ recombination model fitted to out-of-frame rearrangements, and the resulting probabilities were checked against IGoR. In a later analysis, hypergeometric tests were used to score TCR-TCR, TCR-HLA and TCR-CMV co-occurrence, with a repertoire-size bias correction applied to TCR pairs. False discovery rates were estimated in a later analysis by permuting HLA or CMV assignments 20 times. In a later analysis, co-occurring TCRs were grouped using DBSCAN, with TCRdist sequence similarity added in when clustering inside HLA-allele-positive subsets. Repertoires with fewer than 30,000 or more than 120,000 public chains were left out of co-occurrence clustering, as were about 5 repertoires with anomalous nucleotide sharing. TCRdb re-hosts the immuneACCESS table, in-frame sequences only. Its copies lack some clones; in the studies checked, an unresolved V gene accounts for under half of them, and the cause for the rest is not known. V and J calls plus clone size are reproduced from that table; the DNA served to infer D and trimming. In all, the sample holds some 170,000 clones, and around 77% of those were seen once. Approximately 3.7% of the sample is held by the ten biggest clonotypes.

The cohort consisted of 650 to 850 healthy bone marrow donors. At the time of sampling, all cohort members were nominally healthy, though unrecorded immune exposures were likely present. The donor was CMV seropositive and was included in the group of approximately 310 seropositive cohort members. Every donor gave a peripheral blood sample, and the peripheral blood mononuclear cells from that sample were used for TCR beta sequencing. Genomic DNA was extracted from the blood cell samples with the Qiagen DNeasy Blood Extraction Kit. The specimen was PBMCs. The V and J genes are TRBV5-6 and TRBJ2-3, and 9 bases in between align with TRBD1. This TCR was sampled from a man aged 30 to 39 in good health and CMV-seropositive. At the DNA level, the sequence is TGTGCCAGCATCCGGGACAGGGCGACAGATACGCAGTATTTT. Translated, it reads CASIRDRATDTQYF. The full variable domain, completed from the reference TRBV5-6 and TRBJ2-3 proteins outside the CDR3, reads DAGVTQSPTHLIKTRGQQVTLRCSPKSGHDTVSWYQQALGQGPQFIFQYYEEEERQRGNFPDRFSGHQFPNYSSELNVNALLLGDSALYLCASIRDRATDTQYFGPGTRLTVL.